This passage covers 25 T cell receptor beta chains from one sample sequenced in a study of beta chain features in type 1 diabetes. Their cognate antigens are unknown. General study findings and limits: Significant though moderate, a shortening of TCRB CDR3s appeared in all four CD4+ subsets of Type 1 diabetes patients.

Every isolated RNA sample was fully reverse transcribed, so sequencing captured expressed TCRB transcripts. Assay used: immunoSEQ multiplex PCR; TCRdb lists only in-frame clones, some missing. The sample contains hundreds of thousands of clones, 14% to 15% of which appear only once. Specimen: naive CD4+ T cells from blood. These receptors were obtained from a young man with type 1 diabetes.

The chain recombines TRBV18 with TRBJ2-2, with a possible D match to TRBD2 (5 bases). Germline V gene data show CDR1 as KGHSH and CDR2 as LQKENI. The CDR3 runs 16 residues. Deletions cut 1 base from V and 6 bases from J, with 15 bases between. This chain's CDR3 is CASSPHPSPSAGELFF. CDR3 sequence (DNA): TGTGCCAGCTCACCACATCCTAGCCCCTCGGCCGGGGAGCTGTTTTTT.

The rearrangement joins TRBV29-1 to TRBJ2-2; 8 positions agree with TRBD1. This CDR3 region has 14 residues. Trimming took 4 bases from V and 4 from J; bases not matched to a gene: 5. Germline loops: CDR1 SQVTM, CDR2 ANQGSEA. DNA for the CDR3: TGCAGCGTTGTTCTCCAGGGGGCCACCGGGGAGCTGTTTTTT. It translates to CSVVLQGATGELFF.

The rearrangement links TRBV30 to TRBJ1-2; TRBD1 might be the D (5 bases). This CDR3 comprises 14 residues. V lost 0 bases to trimming and J lost 4 bases, with 12 bases between them. Germline CDR1 is GTSNPN and CDR2 is SVGIG (reference sequence). CDR3 DNA: TGTGCCTGGAGTGTAGGGCAGGGACTCTATGGCTACACCTTC. Its protein is CAWSVGQGLYGYTF.

The chain is built from TRBV11-2 and TRBJ2-2, with TRBD1 matching 8 bases. This CDR3 has 15 amino acids. Germline V gene sequence: CDR1 SGHAT, CDR2 FQNNGV. J was trimmed by 6 bases and V by 6 bases; bases with no gene match: 9. The CDR3 spells CASRTPGQAPGELFF. The DNA of the CDR3 is TGTGCCAGCAGGACTCCGGGACAGGCGCCCGGGGAGCTGTTTTTT.

This clone has just a few counts. The chain combines TRBV29-1 with TRBJ2-3, with a tentative D call TRBD1 (6 bases). Per germline, CDR1 SQVTM and CDR2 ANQGSEA. The V end lost 4 bases, the J end lost 1 base, and 12 bases lay between the germline ends. The CDR3 loop spans 14 amino acids. CDR3 sequence (DNA): TGCAGCGTTGGACAGGTCCTCCGCACAGATACGCAGTATTTT. This translates into CSVGQVLRTDTQYF.

This chain links TRBV27 with TRBJ2-7; TRBD2 matches 7 bases. The CDR3 has 14 amino acids. V was pared by 4 bases and J by 6 bases, with 9 bases of the junction left unmatched. Germline loops: CDR1 MNHEY, CDR2 SMNVEV (reference sequence). The CDR3 protein is CASSSSWRESEQYF. The CDR3 nucleotides are TGTGCCAGCAGTTCCTCCTGGCGGGAGTCCGAGCAGTACTTC.

The rearrangement joins TRBV28 to TRBJ2-7; the D gene is possibly TRBD1 (5 bases). V was clipped by 6 bases and J by 3 bases, with 9 bases between them. Germline assignment: CDR1 MDHEN and CDR2 SYDVKM. The CDR3 totals 12 residues. The DNA of the CDR3 is TGTGCCAGCAGCCCCAGGGTCTACGAGCAGTACTTC. Translated: CASSPRVYEQYF.

The chain carries TRBV7-8 and TRBJ1-4; D call uncertain. CDR3 length equals 12 residues. In germline, CDR1 is SGHVS, CDR2 FQNEAQ. Trimming took 1 base from V and 8 from J, leaving 5 bases between them. In nucleotides, the CDR3 is TGTGCCAGCAGCTTAGATAGCGAAAAACTGTTTTTT. This translates into CASSLDSEKLFF. Combining the CDR3 with reference TRBV7-8 and TRBJ1-4 gives the whole variable domain GAGVSQSPRYKVAKRGQDVALRCDPISGHVSLFWYQQALGQGPEFLTYFQNEAQLDKSGLPSDRFFAERPEGSVSTLKIQRTQQEDSAVYLCASSLDSEKLFFGSGTQLSVL.

The chain employs TRBV29-1 and TRBJ2-1, with D maybe TRBD2 (6 bases). This CDR3 spans 13 amino acids. Trimming took 1 base from V and 9 from J, leaving 13 bases between them. Germline V gene data show CDR1 as SQVTM and CDR2 as ANQGSEA. The CDR3, as DNA: TGCAGCGTTGAAGCACCGGGAGTTGGTGAGCAGTTCTTC. This sequence encodes CSVEAPGVGEQFF.

In its sample, this clone was seen a few times. This chain connects TRBV7-9 to TRBJ2-1; 9 positions agree with TRBD2. The CDR3 contains 15 residues. V was pared by 0 bases and J by 5 bases, with 2 bases of the junction left unmatched. Germline V gives CDR1 SEHNR, CDR2 FQNEAQ (reference sequence). The CDR3, as DNA: TGTGCCAGCAGCTTAGCTAGCGGGGGACACAATGAGCAGTTCTTC. Protein sequence: CASSLASGGHNEQFF.

The genes are TRBV4-3 and TRBJ2-7; 10 nucleotides line up with TRBD1. The CDR3 loop spans 17 amino acids. Germline V gene sequence: CDR1 LGHNA, CDR2 YSLEER. Trimming removed 0 bases from V and 5 bases from J; junction bases left unmatched: 10. The CDR3 sequence: CASSQDLAGTGAHEQYF. The CDR3 DNA is TGCGCCAGCAGCCAAGATCTGGCCGGGACAGGGGCCCACGAGCAGTACTTC.

This clone was picked up a small number of times. Distinct nucleotide sequences in the sample also encode this CDR3. The V call is TRBV9, the J call TRBJ2-1, with 7 bases fitting TRBD2. V lost 2 bases, J lost 4 bases, and 3 bases stayed unmatched. Looked up from germline, CDR1 is SGDLS and CDR2 is YYNGEE. There are 14 residues in the CDR3. The CDR3 DNA reads TGTGCCAGCAGCGTTCAAGCGGGGTACAATGAGCAGTTCTTC. As protein: CASSVQAGYNEQFF.

The table lists this clone with a few counts. DNA of the CDR3: TGTGCCAGCGGGGCTAGCGGGAGTGGAGATACGCAGTATTTT. Its translation: CASGASGSGDTQYF. V and J are TRBV7-2 and TRBJ2-3, with TRBD2 matching 10 bases. With 8 bases clipped from V and 5 bases from J, the junction kept 7 bases outside the gene matches. This CDR3 contains 14 residues. Germline CDR1 SGHTA, CDR2 FQGNSA.

This clone was seen a handful of times. The genes are TRBV13 and TRBJ1-1; 8 bases are shared with TRBD1. The CDR3 contains 14 residues. Germline V gives CDR1 PRHDT, CDR2 FYEKMQ (reference sequence). Germline trimming cut 5 bases from V and 1 base from J; bases unmatched to any gene: 3. This CDR3 reads CASSLDRGNTEAFF. CDR3 bases: TGTGCCAGCAGCCTCGACAGGGGGAACACTGAAGCTTTCTTT.

This clone was counted only a few times. This chain's CDR3 is CASSHPGTNEKLFF. The CDR3 nucleotides are TGCGCCAGCAGCCATCCGGGAACGAATGAAAAACTGTTTTTT. This sequence joins TRBV4-3 and TRBJ1-4; no reliable D call. This CDR3 contains 14 residues. Trimming left V 3 bases short and J 5 bases short, with 10 bases between. Germline values: CDR1 LGHNA, CDR2 YSLEER.

This clone was seen more than once but under ten times. The V and J genes are TRBV6-5 and TRBJ1-1; no clear D. The CDR3 sequence is 14 residues long. Between the trimmed V and J ends, which lost 7 bases and 5 bases, there was a span of 17 bases. CDR1 and CDR2 (germline): MNHEY, SVGAGI. CDR3 sequence reads: CASTDRRPETEAFF. CDR3 DNA sequence: TGTGCCAGCACCGATCGGCGGCCAGAAACTGAAGCTTTCTTT.

The V and J genes are TRBV5-4 and TRBJ1-2, with D possibly TRBD1 on 5 matching bases. CDR3 length equals 12 residues. Deletions cut 3 bases from V and 4 bases from J, with 7 bases between. Germline loops: CDR1 SGHNT, CDR2 YYREEE (reference sequence). CDR3 coding DNA: TGTGCCAGCAGCTCTGACAGCTATGGCTACACCTTC. Protein: CASSSDSYGYTF.

This clone was picked up a small number of times. The rearrangement links TRBV5-1 to TRBJ2-5; D remains unclear. V lost 0 bases and J 5 bases, leaving 14 bases between the germline ends. The CDR3 has 15 amino acids. Germline V gives CDR1 SGHRS, CDR2 YFSETQ. The CDR3 region has the DNA TGCGCCAGCAGCTTGGAGAGTCCTTTTCGCGAGACCCAGTACTTC. It codes for CASSLESPFRETQYF.

There are a few counts of this clone. Because the CDR3's place on the DNA is in doubt, the DNA is left out and the CDR3 is given as listed by TCRdb. The chain is built from TRBV15 and TRBJ2-1; the tabulated D call, TRBD1, remains unverified against the DNA. The CDR3 comprises 13 residues, both ends counted. Per the germline V gene, CDR1 is LNHNV and CDR2 is YYDKDF (reference sequence). The chain's CDR3 is CATSVGTGATRFF.

This rearrangement joins TRBV28 to TRBJ2-7; 9 nucleotides line up with TRBD1. J was trimmed by 3 bases and V by 0 bases; bases with no gene match: 3. In germline, CDR1 is MDHEN, CDR2 SYDVKM. CDR3 length: 15 amino acids. The CDR3 nucleotides are TGTGCCAGCAGTTTATGGTCGGGACAGGGCTACGAGCAGTACTTC. Its translation is CASSLWSGQGYEQYF.

V is TRBV5-1 and J is TRBJ2-3, with D maybe TRBD2 (5 bases). This CDR3 region has 16 residues. Germline CDR1 SGHRS, CDR2 YFSETQ. Trimming left V 0 bases short and J 6 bases short, with 17 bases between. The DNA for the CDR3 is TGCGCCAGCAGCTTGGGAGCTAGCCTGGTGCGGGATACGCAGTATTTT. Translated, it gives CASSLGASLVRDTQYF. Supplemented by reference TRBV5-1 and TRBJ2-3, the full variable domain reads KAGVTQTPRYLIKTRGQQVTLSCSPISGHRSVSWYQQTPGQGLQFLFEYFSETQRNKGNFPGRFSGRQFSNSRSEMNVSTLELGDSALYLCASSLGASLVRDTQYFGPGTRLTVL.

The V call is TRBV18, the J call TRBJ1-2; D perhaps matches TRBD1 (6 bases). This CDR3 region has 15 residues. The V end was cut by 3 bases, the J end by 11 bases, with 22 bases between. Germline CDR1 reads KGHSH; CDR2 reads LQKENI. CDR3 residues: CASSPLTGSFQGYTF. The CDR3 DNA follows: TGTGCCAGCTCACCGCTCACAGGGTCATTTCAAGGGTACACCTTC.

The CDR3 DNA follows: TGTGCCAGCAGCTTGGGTTGGCTAGCGGGGGTCAGCTCCTACGAGCAGTACTTC. Translating it yields CASSLGWLAGVSSYEQYF. V and J are TRBV5-6 and TRBJ2-7; 10 nucleotides align to TRBD2. After removal of 0 bases from V and 0 bases from J, the junction contained 9 bases not matched to a gene. Germline V lookup: CDR1 SGHDT, CDR2 YYEEEE. The CDR3 contains 18 residues.

The chain has TRBV6-5 and TRBJ1-2; 7 positions match TRBD1. Trimming removed 2 bases from V and 2 bases from J; junction bases left unmatched: 2. This CDR3 contains 14 residues. In germline, CDR1 is MNHEY, CDR2 SVGAGI. The CDR3 spells CASSYRDSNYGYTF. The DNA of the CDR3 is TGTGCCAGCAGTTACCGGGACAGCAACTATGGCTACACCTTC.

This clone showed up just a few times. The J gene is TRBJ1-2, the V gene TRBV2; 9 positions match TRBD1. Germline CDR1 SNHLY, CDR2 FYNNEI. This CDR3 region has 17 residues. The V gene end was trimmed by 6 bases and the J gene end by 3 bases; junction bases not matched to a gene: 14. The CDR3 coding sequence is TGTGCCAGCAGCCGGGGACAGGGCATTGTTTTGGACTATGGCTACACCTTC. Translation: CASSRGQGIVLDYGYTF.